This T cell receptor beta chain was captured by sequencing in a study of T-cell memory formation after mild COVID-19. Notes on the study in general: Clones that contracted from day 15 to 85 were balanced CD4/CD8, while later expanders leaned CD4+.

Trimming left V 0 bases short and J 0 bases short, with 9 bases between. This CDR3 has 15 residues. TCRdb re-called the 5' RACE reads through MiXCR, storing one row per CDR3 protein. The table includes about 410,000 distinct CDR3 sequences, around 17% detected once. On this clonotype: Its cognate antigen is unknown.

The sequence came from a man between 18 and 29 years old who had mild COVID-19 (a few samples of this study predate the infection). Cell type and time point are not known. The chain combines TRBV12-3 or TRBV12-4 with TRBJ2-7; tentative D call: TRBD2 (5 bases). The sequencing input was PBMCs or a T cell subset sorted from them (not recorded which). CDR3 sequence reads: CASSLATGISYEQYF. The CDR3 region has the DNA TGTGCCAGCAGTTTAGCGACCGGGATCTCCTACGAGCAGTACTTC.